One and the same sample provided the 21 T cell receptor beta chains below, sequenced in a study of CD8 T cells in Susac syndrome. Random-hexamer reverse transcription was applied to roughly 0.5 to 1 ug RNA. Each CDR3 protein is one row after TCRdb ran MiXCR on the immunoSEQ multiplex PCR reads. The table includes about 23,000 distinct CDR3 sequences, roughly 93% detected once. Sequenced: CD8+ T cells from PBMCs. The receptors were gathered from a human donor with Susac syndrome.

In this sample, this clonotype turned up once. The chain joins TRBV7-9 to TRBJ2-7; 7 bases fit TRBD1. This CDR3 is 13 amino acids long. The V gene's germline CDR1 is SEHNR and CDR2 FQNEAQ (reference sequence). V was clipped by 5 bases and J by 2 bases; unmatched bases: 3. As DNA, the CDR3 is TGTGCCAGCAGCCCAGGGGGACCCTACGAGCAGTACTTC. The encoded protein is CASSPGGPYEQYF.

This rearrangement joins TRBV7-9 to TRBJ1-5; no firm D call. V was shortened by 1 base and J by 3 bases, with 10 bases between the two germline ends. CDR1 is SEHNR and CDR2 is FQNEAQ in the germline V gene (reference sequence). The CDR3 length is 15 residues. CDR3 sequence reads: CASSLGQAPNQPQHF. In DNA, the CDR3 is TGTGCCAGCAGCTTAGGGCAGGCCCCCAATCAGCCCCAGCATTTT.

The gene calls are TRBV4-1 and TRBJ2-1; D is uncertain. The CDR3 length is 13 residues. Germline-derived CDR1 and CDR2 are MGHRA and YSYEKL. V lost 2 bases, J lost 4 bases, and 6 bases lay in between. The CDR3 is CASSQSGYNEQFF. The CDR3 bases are TGCGCCAGCAGCCAATCAGGATACAATGAGCAGTTCTTC.

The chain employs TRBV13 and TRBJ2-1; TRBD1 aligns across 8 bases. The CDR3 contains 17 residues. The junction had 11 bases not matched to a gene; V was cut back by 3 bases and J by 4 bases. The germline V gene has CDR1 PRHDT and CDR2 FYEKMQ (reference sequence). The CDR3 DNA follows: TGTGCCAGCAGCTTCGCCAGGGGGCGACGACCATACAATGAGCAGTTCTTC. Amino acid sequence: CASSFARGRRPYNEQFF.

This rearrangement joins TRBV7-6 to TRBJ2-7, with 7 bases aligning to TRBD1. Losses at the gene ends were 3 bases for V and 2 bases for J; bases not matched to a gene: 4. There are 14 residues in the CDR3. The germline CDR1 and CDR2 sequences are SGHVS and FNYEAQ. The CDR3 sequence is CASSLRQGPYEQYF. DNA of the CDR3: TGTGCCAGCAGCTTGAGACAGGGCCCCTACGAGCAGTACTTC. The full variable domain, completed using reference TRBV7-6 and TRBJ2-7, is GAGVSQSPRYKVTKRGQDVALRCDPISGHVSLYWYRQALGQGPEFLTYFNYEAQQDKSGLPNDRFSAERPEGSISTLTIQRTEQRDSAMYRCASSLRQGPYEQYFGPGTRLTVT.

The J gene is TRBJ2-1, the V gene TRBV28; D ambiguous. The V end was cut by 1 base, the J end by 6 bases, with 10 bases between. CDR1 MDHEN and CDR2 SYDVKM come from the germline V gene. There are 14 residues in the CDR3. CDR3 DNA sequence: TGTGCCAGCAGTTTATTGGGGAATTTCAATGAGCAGTTCTTC. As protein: CASSLLGNFNEQFF. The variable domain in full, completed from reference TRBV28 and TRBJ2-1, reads DVKVTQSSRYLVKRTGEKVFLECVQDMDHENMFWYRQDPGLGLRLIYFSYDVKMKEKGDIPEGYSVSREKKERFSLILESASTNQTSMYLCASSLLGNFNEQFFGPGTRLTVL.

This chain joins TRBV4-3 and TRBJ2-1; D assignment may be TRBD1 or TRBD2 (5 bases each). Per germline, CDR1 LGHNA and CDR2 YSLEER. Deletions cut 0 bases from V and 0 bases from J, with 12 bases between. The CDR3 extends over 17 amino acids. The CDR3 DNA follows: TGCGCCAGCAGCCAAGATCGGGGCGGTAGCTCCTACAATGAGCAGTTCTTC. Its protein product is CASSQDRGGSSYNEQFF.

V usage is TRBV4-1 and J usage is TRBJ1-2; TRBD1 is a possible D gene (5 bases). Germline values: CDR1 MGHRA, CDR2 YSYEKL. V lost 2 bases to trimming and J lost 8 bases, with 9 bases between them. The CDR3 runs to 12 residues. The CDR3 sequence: CASSQSRDGYTF. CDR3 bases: TGCGCCAGCAGCCAATCCAGGGACGGCTACACCTTC.

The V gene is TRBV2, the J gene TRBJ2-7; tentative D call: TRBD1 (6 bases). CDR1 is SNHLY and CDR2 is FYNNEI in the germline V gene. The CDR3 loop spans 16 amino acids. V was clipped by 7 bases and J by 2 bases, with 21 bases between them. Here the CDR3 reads CASTGDISDLTYEQYF. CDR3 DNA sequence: TGTGCCAGCACTGGGGACATCTCCGACCTAACCTACGAGCAGTACTTC.

The CDR3 loop reads CASNEDRRNLYGYTF. CDR3 coding DNA: TGTGCCAGCAACGAAGACAGACGAAACCTCTATGGCTACACCTTC. The V and J genes are TRBV6-5 and TRBJ1-2, with a possible D match to TRBD1 (5 bases). The CDR3 extends over 15 amino acids. Germline values: CDR1 MNHEY, CDR2 SVGAGI. V lost 7 bases and J 4 bases, leaving 19 bases between the germline ends.

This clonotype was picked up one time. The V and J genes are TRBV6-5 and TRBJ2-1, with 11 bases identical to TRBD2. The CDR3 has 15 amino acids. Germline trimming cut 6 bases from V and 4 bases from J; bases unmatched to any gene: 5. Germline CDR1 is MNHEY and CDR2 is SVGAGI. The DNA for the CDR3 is TGTGCCAGCAGGGCCGGGACTAGCGGTTACAATGAGCAGTTCTTC. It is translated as CASRAGTSGYNEQFF.

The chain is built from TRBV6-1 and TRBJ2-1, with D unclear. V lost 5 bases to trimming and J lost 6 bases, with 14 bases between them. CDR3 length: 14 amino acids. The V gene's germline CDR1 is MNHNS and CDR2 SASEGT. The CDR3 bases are TGTGCCAGCAGTCTTAGATCCCTCGGCAATGAGCAGTTCTTC. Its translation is CASSLRSLGNEQFF.

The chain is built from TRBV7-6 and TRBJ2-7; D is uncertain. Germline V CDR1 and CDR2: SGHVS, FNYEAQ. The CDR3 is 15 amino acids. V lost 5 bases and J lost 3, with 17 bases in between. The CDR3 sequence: CASSHKVGPSYEQYF. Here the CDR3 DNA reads TGTGCCAGCAGCCACAAGGTTGGGCCGAGCTACGAGCAGTACTTC.

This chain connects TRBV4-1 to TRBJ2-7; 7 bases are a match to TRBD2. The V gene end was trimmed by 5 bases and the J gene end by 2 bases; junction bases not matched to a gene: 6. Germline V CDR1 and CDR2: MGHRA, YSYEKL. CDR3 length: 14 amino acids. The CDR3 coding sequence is TGCGCCAGCAGCTTGGGCGGGGGACCCTACGAGCAGTACTTC. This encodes CASSLGGGPYEQYF.

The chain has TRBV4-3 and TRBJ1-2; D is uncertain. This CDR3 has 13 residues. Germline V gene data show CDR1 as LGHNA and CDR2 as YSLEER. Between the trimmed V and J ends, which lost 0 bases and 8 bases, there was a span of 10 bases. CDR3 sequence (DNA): TGCGCCAGCAGCCAAGATCTCGCATTCGGCTACACCTTC. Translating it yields CASSQDLAFGYTF.

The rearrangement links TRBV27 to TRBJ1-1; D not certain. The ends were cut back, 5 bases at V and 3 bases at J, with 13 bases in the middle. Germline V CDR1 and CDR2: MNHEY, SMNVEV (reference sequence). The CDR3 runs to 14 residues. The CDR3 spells CASSGYGSDTEAFF. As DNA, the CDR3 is TGTGCCAGCAGTGGGTACGGGTCGGACACTGAAGCTTTCTTT.

The DNA for the CDR3 is TGTGCCAGTTCCAGCTCCTTTATAACCGGGACAGGGGGCAGAGGTACGCAGTATTTT. Its protein product is CASSSSFITGTGGRGTQYF. The chain has TRBV28 and TRBJ2-3, with 12 positions matching TRBD1. V lost 9 bases, J lost 8 bases, and 24 bases stayed unmatched. The germline CDR1 and CDR2 sequences are MDHEN and SYDVKM. The CDR3 is made up of 19 amino acids.

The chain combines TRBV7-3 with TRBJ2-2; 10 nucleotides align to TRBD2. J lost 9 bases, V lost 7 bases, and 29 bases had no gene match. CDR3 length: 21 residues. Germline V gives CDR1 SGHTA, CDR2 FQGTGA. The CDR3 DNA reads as TGTGCCAGCAACCTCTGGCATGGGGCTCCGAGGACTAGCGGAGCCGGCCGGGAGCTGTTTTTT. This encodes CASNLWHGAPRTSGAGRELFF.

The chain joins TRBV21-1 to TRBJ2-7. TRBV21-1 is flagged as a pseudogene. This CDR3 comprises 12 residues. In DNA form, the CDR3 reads TGTGCCAGCAGGCAGGTGGAAGGCGAGCAGTACTTC. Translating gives CASRQVEGEQYF.

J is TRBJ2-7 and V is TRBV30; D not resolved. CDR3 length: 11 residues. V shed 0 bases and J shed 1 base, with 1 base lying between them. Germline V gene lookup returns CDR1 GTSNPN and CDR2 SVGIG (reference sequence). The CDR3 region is CAWSVSYEQYF. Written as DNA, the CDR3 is TGTGCCTGGAGTGTTTCCTACGAGCAGTACTTC.

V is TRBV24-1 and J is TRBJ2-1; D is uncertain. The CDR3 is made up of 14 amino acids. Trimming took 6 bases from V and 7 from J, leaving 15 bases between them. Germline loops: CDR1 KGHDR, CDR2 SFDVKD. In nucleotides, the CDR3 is TGTGCCACCAGTAAGCCAGGTCGTACGAATGAGCAGTTCTTC. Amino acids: CATSKPGRTNEQFF.